Detailed here is one TCR beta chain. Its antigen is unknown. No per-base quality is available; no much larger clone lies one base away. The data are from a study of glioma-infiltrating T cells after dendritic cell vaccination (dated by TCRdb to 2016 to 2018). Regarding the study in general: A cohort of approximately 15 glioblastoma patients from Phase I and II dendritic cell vaccination trials was included, of whom 9 were newly diagnosed and 6 had recurrent disease. Between about 2003 and 2013, patients were given autologous tumor lysate-pulsed dendritic cell vaccination. The vaccine consisted of monocyte-derived dendritic cells cultured less than 9 days with IL-4 and GM-CSF, then pulsed overnight with autologous tumor lysate. Each patient got three intradermal injections of the dendritic cell vaccine, spaced at biweekly intervals, in the arm below the axilla. In glioblastoma patients vaccinated with dendritic cells, deep sequencing of TCR beta CDR3 regions served to measure the amount of tumor-infiltrating lymphocytes and to compare repertoires between tumor and blood. Survival after dendritic cell vaccination was correlated with TCR sequencing metrics, including TIL content and tumor-blood repertoire overlap. The paper's findings and limits, for the study overall: After dendritic cell vaccination, a higher estimated pretreatment TIL content predicted longer time to progression and overall survival. The cohort was small and heterogeneous, with few patients having full blood and tumor sets and even fewer initial-recurrent tumor pairs. No direct relationship between TCR clonality and survival was found, suggesting a diverse polyclonal response may matter. The three-group TCR overlap response model was described as speculative and requiring prospective validation.

The time point label here, explained by the study, means: after dendritic cell vaccination, including at tumor progression/relapse. Selection of patients required sufficient residual fresh-frozen tumor tissue and over two years of available survival data. Although molecular status otherwise differed among the glioblastoma patients, no patient had an isocitrate dehydrogenase mutation. PBMC were collected before vaccination, two weeks after the third vaccination, and at tumor progression if progression occurred. Genomic DNA was extracted with the Qiagen DNeasy Blood extraction Kit. Using the immunoSEQ assay, TCRB CDR3 regions were amplified from roughly 2 micrograms of genomic DNA, or from all available DNA when less than that was on hand. The multiplex PCR relied on 60 forward primers for TCR V beta segments and 13 reverse primers for J beta segments. Synthetic control templates were spiked into each sample at limiting dilution to estimate reads per starting template. The Illumina HiSeq System generated sequencing reads of 87 bp. In the authors' own workflow: To remove PCR and sequencing errors, closely related sequences were merged with a nearest neighbor algorithm. TCR overlap was defined as the percentage of unique tumor TCR beta sequences that were also present in the same patient's peripheral blood. The clones in this table, taken by TCRdb from immuneACCESS, are in-frame only. Not every clone is retained; where verified, under half of the shortfall comes from an unresolved V gene, and the cause of the rest is unknown. Clone size and V and J calls were adopted from that table, with D and trimming inferred from the DNA. In all, the sample holds roughly 60,000 clones, and roughly 86% of those were seen once. 11% of the sample rests with the top ten.

CDR1 SQVTM and CDR2 ANQGSEA are derived from the germline V gene. Measured from the cysteine to the phenylalanine, the CDR3 is 14 residues long. The DNA shown is the 42-base CDR3, in frame from base 1. V is reduced by 0 bases and J by 0 bases, leaving a spacing of 6 bases between them. Sequencing was performed on blood, taken after dendritic cell vaccination. The receptor was derived from a human donor with glioblastoma. In this chain, TRBV29-1 is recombined with TRBJ2-1; no D segment can be confidently identified. The CDR3 here reads CSVEDQASYNEQFF. At the DNA level, the sequence is TGCAGCGTTGAAGATCAGGCCTCCTACAATGAGCAGTTCTTC.